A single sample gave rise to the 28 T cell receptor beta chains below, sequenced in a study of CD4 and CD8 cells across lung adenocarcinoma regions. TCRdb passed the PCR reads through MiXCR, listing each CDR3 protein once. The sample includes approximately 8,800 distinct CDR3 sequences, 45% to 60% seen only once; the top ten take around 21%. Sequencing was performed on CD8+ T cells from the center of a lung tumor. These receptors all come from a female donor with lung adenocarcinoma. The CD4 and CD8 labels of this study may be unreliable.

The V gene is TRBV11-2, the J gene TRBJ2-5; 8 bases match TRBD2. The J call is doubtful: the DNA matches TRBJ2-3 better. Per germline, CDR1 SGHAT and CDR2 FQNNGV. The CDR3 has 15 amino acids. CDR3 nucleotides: TGTGCCGCGGGCTTCGGGGGGGGTGACGTAGATACGCAGTATTTT. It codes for CAAGFGGGDVDTQYF.

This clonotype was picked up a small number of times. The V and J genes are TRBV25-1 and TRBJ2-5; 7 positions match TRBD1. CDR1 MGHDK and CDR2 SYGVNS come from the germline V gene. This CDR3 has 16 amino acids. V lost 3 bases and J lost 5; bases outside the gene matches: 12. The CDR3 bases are TGTGCCAGCAGTGAGTCTAGACAGGGAGTGCAGGAGACCCAGTACTTC. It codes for CASSESRQGVQETQYF.

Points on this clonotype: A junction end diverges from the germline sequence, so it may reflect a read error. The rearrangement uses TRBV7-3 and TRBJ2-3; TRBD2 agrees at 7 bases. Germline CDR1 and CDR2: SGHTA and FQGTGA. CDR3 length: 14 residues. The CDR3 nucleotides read TGCGCCAGCACCTTAAGCGGGGCCAAAGATACGCAGTATTTC. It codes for CASTLSGAKDTQYF.

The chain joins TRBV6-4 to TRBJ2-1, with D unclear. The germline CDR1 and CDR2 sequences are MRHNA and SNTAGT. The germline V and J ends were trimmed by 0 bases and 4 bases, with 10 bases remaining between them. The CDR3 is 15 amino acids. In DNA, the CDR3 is TGTGCCAGCAGTGACTCCGGTGACTCTTACAATGAGCAGTTCTTC. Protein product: CASSDSGDSYNEQFF.

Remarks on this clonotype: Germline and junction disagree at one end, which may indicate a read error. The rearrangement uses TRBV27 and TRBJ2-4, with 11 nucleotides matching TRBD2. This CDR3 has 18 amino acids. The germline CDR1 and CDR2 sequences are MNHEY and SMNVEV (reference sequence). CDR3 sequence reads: CASSQALAGGLTKDIQYF. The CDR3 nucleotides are TGTGCCAGCAGTCAGGCGCTAGCGGGAGGCCTAACCAAAGACATCCAGTACTTC.

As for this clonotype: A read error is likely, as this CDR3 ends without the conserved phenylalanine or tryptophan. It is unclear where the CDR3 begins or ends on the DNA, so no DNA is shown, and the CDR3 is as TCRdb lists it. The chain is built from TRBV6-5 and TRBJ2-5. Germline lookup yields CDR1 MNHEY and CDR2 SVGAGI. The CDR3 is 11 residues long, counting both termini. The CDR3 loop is CASSYGESQFS.

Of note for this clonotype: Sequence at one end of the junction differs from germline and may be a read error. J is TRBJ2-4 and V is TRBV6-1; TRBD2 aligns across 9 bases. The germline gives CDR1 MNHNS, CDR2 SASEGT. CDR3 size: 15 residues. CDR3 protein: CASSEAAGGADTQYF. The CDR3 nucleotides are TGTGCCAGCAGTGAAGCGGCGGGGGGGGCAGACACGCAGTATTTC.

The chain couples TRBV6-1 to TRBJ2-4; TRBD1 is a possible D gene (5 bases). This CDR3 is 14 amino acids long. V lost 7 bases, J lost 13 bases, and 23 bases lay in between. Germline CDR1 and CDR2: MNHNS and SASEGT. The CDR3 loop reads CASNQGRAQDTQYF. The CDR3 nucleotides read TGTGCCAGCAACCAGGGCCGAGCCCAAGACACCCAGTACTTC.

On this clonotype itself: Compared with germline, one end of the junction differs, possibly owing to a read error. CDR3 nucleotides: TGTGCCAGCCGGTGCATCCGGGGCGGGCGCACCGGGGCGCAGTTTTTT. Protein product: CASRCIRGGRTGAQFF. The genes are TRBV6-1 and TRBJ2-3; D possibly matches TRBD1 or TRBD2 (5 bases each). Germline V CDR1 and CDR2: MNHNS, SASEGT. The CDR3 extends over 16 amino acids.

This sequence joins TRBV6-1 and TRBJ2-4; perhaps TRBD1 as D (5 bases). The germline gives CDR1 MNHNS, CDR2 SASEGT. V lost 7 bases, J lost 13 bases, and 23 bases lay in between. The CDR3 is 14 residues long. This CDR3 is CASNQGRAKDTQYF. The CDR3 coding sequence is TGTGCCAGCAACCAGGGCCGAGCCAAAGACACCCAGTACTTC.

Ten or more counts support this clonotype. The DNA for the CDR3 is TGTGCCAGCAGTTTAGCGGTGAATCAGCCCCAGCATTTT. Protein: CASSLAVNQPQHF. The chain employs TRBV27 and TRBJ1-5; D unclear. This CDR3 has 13 amino acids. CDR1 is MNHEY and CDR2 is SMNVEV in the germline V gene (reference sequence). The germline V and J ends were trimmed by 2 bases and 4 bases, with 6 bases remaining between them.

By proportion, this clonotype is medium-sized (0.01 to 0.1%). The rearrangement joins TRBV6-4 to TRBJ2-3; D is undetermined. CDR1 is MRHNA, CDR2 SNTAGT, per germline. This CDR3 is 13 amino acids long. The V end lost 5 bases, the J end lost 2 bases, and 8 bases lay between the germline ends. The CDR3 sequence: CASSRMSTDTQYF. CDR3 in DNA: TGTGCCAGCAGTCGGATGTCCACAGATACGCAGTATTTT.

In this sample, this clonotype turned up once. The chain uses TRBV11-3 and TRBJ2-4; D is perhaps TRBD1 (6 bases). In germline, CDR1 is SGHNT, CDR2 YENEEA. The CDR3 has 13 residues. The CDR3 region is CALGRGDRDTQYF. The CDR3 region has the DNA TGTGCGCTCGGCCGGGGAGACCGGGACACTCAGTACTTC.

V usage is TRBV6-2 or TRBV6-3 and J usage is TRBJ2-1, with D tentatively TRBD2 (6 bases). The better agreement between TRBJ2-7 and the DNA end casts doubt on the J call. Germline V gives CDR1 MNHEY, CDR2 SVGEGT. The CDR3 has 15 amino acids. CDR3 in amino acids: CASILNPGLRQEQYF. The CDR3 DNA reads TGTGCCAGCATTCTGAATCCGGGACTCAGGCAGGAGCAGTACTTC.

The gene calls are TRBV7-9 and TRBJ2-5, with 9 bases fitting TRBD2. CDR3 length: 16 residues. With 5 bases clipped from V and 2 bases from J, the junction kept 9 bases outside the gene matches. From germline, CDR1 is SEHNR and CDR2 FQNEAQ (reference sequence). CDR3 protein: CASSPGRLADQETQYF. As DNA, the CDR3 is TGTGCCAGCAGCCCCGGGAGACTAGCGGATCAAGAGACCCAGTACTTC.

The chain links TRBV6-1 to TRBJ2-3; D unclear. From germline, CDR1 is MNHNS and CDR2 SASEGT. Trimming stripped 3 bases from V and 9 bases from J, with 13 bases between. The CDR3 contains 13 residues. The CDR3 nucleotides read TGTGCCAGCAGTGAGATGTTGAACGGGACGCAGTATTTT. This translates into CASSEMLNGTQYF.

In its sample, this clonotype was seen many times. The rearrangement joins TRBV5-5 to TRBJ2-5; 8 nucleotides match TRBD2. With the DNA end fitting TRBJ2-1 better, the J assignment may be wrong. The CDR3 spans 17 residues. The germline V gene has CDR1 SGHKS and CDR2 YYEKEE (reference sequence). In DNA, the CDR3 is TGTGCCAGCAGCTTGGCCGCAGCGGGAGTCCTCCAAGAGACCCAGTTCTTC. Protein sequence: CASSLAAAGVLQETQFF.

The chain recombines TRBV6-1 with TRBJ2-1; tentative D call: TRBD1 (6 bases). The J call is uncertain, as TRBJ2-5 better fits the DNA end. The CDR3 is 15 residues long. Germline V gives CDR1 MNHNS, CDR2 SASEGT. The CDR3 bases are TGTGCCAGCAGTGAAATGGCAGGGGCCCAAGAGACCCAGTACTTC. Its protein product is CASSEMAGAQETQYF.

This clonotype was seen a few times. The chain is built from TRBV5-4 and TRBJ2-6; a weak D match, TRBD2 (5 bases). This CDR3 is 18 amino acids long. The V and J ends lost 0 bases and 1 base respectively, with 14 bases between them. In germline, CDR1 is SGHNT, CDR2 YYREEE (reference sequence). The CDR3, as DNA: TGTGCCAGCAGCTTGGTGGTTGAGGGTTGGTCTGGGGCCAACGTCCTGACTTTC. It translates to CASSLVVEGWSGANVLTF.

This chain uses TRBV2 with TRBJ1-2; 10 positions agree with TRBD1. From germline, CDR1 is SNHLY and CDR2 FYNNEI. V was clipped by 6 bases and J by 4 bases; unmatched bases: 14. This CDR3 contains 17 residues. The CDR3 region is CASSGNQGTGDTYGYTF. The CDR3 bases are TGTGCCAGCAGCGGGAACCAAGGGACAGGGGATACCTATGGCTACACCTTC.

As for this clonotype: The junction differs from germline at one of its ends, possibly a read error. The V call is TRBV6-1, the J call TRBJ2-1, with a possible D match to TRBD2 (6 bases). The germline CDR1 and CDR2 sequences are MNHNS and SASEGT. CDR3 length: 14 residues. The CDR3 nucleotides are TGTGCCAGCCATGAAGGGGACTCCTACGGGGAGCTGTTTTTC. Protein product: CASHEGDSYGELFF.

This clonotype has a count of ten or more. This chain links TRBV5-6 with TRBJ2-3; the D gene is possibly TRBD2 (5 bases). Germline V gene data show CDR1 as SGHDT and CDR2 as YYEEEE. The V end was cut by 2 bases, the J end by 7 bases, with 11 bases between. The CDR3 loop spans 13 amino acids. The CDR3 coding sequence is TGTGCCAGCAGCTTCGGGGTGAGCTATACGCAGTATTTT. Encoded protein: CASSFGVSYTQYF.

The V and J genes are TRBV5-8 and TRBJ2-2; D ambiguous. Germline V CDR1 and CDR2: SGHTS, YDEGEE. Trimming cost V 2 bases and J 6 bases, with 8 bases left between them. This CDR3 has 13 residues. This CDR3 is CASSLTLAGELFF. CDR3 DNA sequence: TGTGCCAGCAGCTTAACCCTGGCCGGGGAGCTGTTTTTT. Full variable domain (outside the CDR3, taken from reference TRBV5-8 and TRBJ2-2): EAGVTQSPTHLIKTRGQQATLRCSPISGHTSVYWYQQALGLGLQFLLWYDEGEERNRGNFPPRFSGRQFPNYSSELNVNALELEDSALYLCASSLTLAGELFFGEGSRLTVL.

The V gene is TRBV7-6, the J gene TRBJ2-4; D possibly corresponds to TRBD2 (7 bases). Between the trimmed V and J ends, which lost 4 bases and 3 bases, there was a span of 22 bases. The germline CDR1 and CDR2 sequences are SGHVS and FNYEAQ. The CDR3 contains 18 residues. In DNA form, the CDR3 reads TGTGCCAGCAGCTCCGTGGGGGGAGGGGGGGGAGACAAAAACATTCAGTACTTC. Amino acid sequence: CASSSVGGGGGDKNIQYF.

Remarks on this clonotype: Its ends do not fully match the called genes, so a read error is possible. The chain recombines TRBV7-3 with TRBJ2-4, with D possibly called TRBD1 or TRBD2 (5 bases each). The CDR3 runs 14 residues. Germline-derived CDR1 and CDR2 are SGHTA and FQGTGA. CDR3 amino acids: CRSTGRRGTDIQYF. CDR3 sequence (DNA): TGTCGCAGCACGGGGCGGAGAGGCACAGACATTCAGTATTTC.

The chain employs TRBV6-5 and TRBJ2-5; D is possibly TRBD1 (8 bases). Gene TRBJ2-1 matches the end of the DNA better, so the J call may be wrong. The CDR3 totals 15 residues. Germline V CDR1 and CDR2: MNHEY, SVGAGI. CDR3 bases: TGTGCCAGCAGTTACGGACAGGGAGGGCCTGACGAGCAGTTCTTC. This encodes CASSYGQGGPDEQFF.

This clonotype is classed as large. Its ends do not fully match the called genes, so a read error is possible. In DNA, the CDR3 is TGTGCTAGCAGTGCCGCGGCGAACCCTGAGCAGTTCTTC. Protein: CASSAAANPEQFF. The chain carries TRBV7-7 and TRBJ2-1; D unclear. Germline CDR1 SSHAT, CDR2 FNYEAQ (reference sequence). The CDR3 length is 13 residues.

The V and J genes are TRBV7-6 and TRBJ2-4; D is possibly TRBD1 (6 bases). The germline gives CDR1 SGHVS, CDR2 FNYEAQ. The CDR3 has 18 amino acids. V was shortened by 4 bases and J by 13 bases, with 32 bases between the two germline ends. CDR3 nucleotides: TGTGCCAGCAGCTCCCCTGAGGGAGCAGGGGAAGACAAAGACACCCAGTACTTC. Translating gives CASSSPEGAGEDKDTQYF.